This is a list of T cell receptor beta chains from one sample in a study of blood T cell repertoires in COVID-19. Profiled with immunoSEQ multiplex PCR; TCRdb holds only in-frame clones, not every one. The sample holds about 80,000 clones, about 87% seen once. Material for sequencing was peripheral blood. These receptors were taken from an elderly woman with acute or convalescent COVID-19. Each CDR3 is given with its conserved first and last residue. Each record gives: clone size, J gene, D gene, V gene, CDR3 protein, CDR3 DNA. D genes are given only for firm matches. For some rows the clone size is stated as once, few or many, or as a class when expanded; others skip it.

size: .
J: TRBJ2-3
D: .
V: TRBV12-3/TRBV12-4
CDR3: CASSSRSGAQYF
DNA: TGTGCCAGCAGTTCGCGGTCGGGGGCGCAGTATTTT

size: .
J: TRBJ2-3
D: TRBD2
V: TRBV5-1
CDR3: CASSYRTSVSSGTDTQYF
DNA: TGCGCCAGCAGCTACAGGACTAGCGTTTCCTCGGGCACAGATACGCAGTATTTT

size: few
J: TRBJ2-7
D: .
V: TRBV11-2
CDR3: CASSLQQLAYEQYF
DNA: TGTGCCAGCAGCTTACAACAACTAGCCTACGAGCAGTACTTC

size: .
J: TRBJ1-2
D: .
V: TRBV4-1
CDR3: CASSQDRQFNYGYTF
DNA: TGCGCCAGCAGCCAAGATCGACAGTTCAACTATGGCTACACCTTC

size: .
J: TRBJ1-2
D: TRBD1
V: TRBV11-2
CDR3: CASSSGQGNYGYTF
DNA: TGTGCCAGCAGCTCGGGACAGGGGAACTATGGCTACACCTTC

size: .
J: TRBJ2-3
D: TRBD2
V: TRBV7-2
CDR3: CASSFALAGDRYTQYF
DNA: TGTGCCAGCAGCTTCGCTCTAGCGGGGGATCGATATACGCAGTATTTT

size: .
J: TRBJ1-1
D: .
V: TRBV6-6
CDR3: CASSYPEGGEAFF
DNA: TGTGCCAGCAGTTACCCCGAGGGGGGGGAGGCTTTCTTT

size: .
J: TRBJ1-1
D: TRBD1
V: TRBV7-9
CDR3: CASIILGQVNTEAFF
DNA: TGTGCCAGCATCATTTTGGGACAGGTGAACACTGAAGCTTTCTTT

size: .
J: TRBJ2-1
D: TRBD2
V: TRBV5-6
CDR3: CASSWREEQFF
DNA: TGTGCCAGCAGCTGGCGGGAGGAGCAGTTCTTC

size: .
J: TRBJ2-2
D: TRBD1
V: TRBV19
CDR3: CATRQGYNTGELFF
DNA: TGTGCCACCCGACAGGGCTACAACACCGGGGAGCTGTTTTTT

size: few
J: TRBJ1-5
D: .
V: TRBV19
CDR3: CASSMVGVGNQPQHF
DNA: TGTGCCAGTAGTATGGTAGGGGTGGGAAATCAGCCCCAGCATTTT

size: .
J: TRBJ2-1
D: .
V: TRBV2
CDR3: CASSGPQQFF
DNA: TGTGCCAGCAGTGGGCCCCAGCAGTTCTTC

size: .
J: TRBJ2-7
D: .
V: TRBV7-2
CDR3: CASSRDKSYEQYF
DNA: TGTGCCAGCAGCCGGGACAAGTCCTACGAGCAGTACTTC

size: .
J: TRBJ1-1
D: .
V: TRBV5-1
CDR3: CASSQGGVNTEAFF
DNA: TGCGCCAGCAGCCAAGGAGGCGTGAACACTGAAGCTTTCTTT

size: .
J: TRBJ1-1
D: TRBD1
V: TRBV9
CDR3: CASSPTPGQANTEAFF
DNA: TGTGCCAGCAGCCCTACACCGGGACAGGCGAACACTGAAGCTTTCTTT

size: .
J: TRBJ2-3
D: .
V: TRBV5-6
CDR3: CASSMLEGRTDTQYF
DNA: TGTGCCAGCAGCATGCTGGAGGGACGCACAGATACGCAGTATTTT

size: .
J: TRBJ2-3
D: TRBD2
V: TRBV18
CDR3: CASSPRQGGKGTSGSSDTQYF
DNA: TGTGCCAGCTCACCTCGTCAAGGCGGTAAGGGGACTAGCGGGAGTTCAGATACGCAGTATTTT

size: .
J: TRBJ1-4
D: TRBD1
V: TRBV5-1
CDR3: CASSMGQGSNEKLFF
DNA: TGCGCCAGCAGCATGGGACAGGGCTCTAATGAAAAACTGTTTTTT

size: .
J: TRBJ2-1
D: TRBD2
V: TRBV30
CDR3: CAWRGSGRTNEQFF
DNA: TGTGCCTGGCGTGGTAGCGGGAGAACCAATGAGCAGTTCTTC

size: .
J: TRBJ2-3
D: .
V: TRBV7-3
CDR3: CASSQSHGTDTQYF
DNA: TGTGCCAGCAGCCAAAGCCATGGCACAGATACGCAGTATTTT

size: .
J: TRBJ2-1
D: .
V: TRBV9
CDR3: CASSVGQANEQFF
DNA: TGTGCCAGCAGCGTAGGGCAGGCCAATGAGCAGTTCTTC

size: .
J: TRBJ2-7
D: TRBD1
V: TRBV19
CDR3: CASSIAPGQVFYEQYF
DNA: TGTGCCAGTAGTATAGCCCCGGGACAGGTTTTCTACGAGCAGTACTTC

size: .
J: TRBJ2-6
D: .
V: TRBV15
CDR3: CATSSPGVGANVLTF
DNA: TGTGCCACCAGCAGCCCGGGGGTAGGGGCCAACGTCCTGACTTTC

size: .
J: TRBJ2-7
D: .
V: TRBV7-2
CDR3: CASSLSGLLPYEQYF
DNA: TGTGCCAGCAGCTTAAGTGGGCTCCTACCCTACGAGCAGTACTTC

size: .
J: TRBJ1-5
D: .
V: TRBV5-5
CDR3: CASSNPGSNQPQHF
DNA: TGTGCCAGCAGCAACCCTGGCTCCAATCAGCCCCAGCATTTT

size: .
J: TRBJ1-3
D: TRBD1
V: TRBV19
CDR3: CASSRRTGPSGNTIYF
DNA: TGTGCCAGTAGCCGGCGGACAGGGCCCTCTGGAAACACCATATATTTT

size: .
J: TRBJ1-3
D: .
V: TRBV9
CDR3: CASSVDIGNTIYF
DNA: TGTGCCAGCAGCGTAGACATAGGAAACACCATATATTTT

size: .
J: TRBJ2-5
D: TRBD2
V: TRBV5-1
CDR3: CASSLPGQGTSGVQETQYF
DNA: TGCGCCAGCAGCCTCCCCGGACAGGGGACTAGCGGGGTACAAGAGACCCAGTACTTC

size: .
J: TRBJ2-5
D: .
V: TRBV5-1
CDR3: CASSLDSLQETQYF
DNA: TGCGCCAGCAGCTTGGACAGTCTCCAAGAGACCCAGTACTTC

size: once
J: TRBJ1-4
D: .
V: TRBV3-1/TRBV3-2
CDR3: CASSLLGTPNEKLFF
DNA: TGTGCCAGCAGCCTTTTGGGGACACCGAATGAAAAACTGTTTTTT

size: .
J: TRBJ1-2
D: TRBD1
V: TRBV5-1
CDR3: CASSAARDSYGYTF
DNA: TGCGCCAGCAGCGCGGCCCGGGACAGCTATGGCTACACCTTC

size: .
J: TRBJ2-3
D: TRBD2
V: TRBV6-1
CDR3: CASSEGAGSTDTQYF
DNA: TGTGCCAGCAGTGAGGGAGCGGGGAGCACAGATACGCAGTATTTT

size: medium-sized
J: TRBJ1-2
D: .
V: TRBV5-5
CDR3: CASSLLQGWNYGYTF
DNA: TGTGCCAGCAGCTTGCTCCAGGGGTGGAACTATGGCTACACCTTC

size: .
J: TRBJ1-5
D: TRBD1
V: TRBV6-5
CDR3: CASSRDRGQPQHF
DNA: TGTGCCAGCAGTCGGGACAGGGGTCAGCCCCAGCATTTT

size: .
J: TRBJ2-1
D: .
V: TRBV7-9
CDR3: CASSSRSSRRGDEQFF
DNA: TGTGCCAGCAGCTCCAGGTCCTCCAGAAGGGGTGATGAGCAGTTCTTC

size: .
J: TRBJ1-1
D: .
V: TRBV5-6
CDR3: CASRHERGLNTEAFF
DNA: TGTGCCAGCAGGCATGAGCGGGGCTTGAACACTGAAGCTTTCTTT

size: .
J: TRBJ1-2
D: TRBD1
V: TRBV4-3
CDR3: CASSKGGSRYGYTF
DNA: TGCGCCAGCAGCAAAGGGGGCAGTCGATATGGCTACACCTTC

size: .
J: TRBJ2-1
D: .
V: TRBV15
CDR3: CATSRDLAEQFF
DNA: TGTGCCACCAGCAGAGATTTAGCTGAGCAGTTCTTC

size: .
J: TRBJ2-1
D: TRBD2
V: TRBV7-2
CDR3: CASSEPGLAESYNEQFF
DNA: TGTGCCAGCAGCGAGCCGGGACTAGCGGAATCCTACAATGAGCAGTTCTTC

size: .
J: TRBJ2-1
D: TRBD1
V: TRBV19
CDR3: CASIAAGTGGSYEQFF
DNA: TGTGCCAGTATTGCCGCCGGGACAGGGGGTAGTTATGAGCAGTTCTTC

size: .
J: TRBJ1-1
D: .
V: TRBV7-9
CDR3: CATALVDTEAFF
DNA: TGTGCCACCGCGTTGGTAGACACTGAAGCTTTCTTT

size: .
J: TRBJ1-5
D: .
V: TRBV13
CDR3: CASSLGGSGGSNQPQHF
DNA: TGTGCCAGCAGCTTAGGGGGCAGCGGAGGTAGCAATCAGCCCCAGCATTTT

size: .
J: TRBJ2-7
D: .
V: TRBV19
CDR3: CASSSSGNEQYF
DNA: TGTGCCAGTAGTAGTTCGGGGAACGAGCAGTACTTC

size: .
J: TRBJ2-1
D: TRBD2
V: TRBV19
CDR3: CASSTGTSGYLDNEQFF
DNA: TGTGCCAGTAGTACCGGGACTAGCGGTTACCTAGACAATGAGCAGTTCTTC

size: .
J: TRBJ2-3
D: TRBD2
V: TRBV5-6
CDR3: CASSLANRLAGADTQYF
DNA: TGTGCCAGCAGCTTGGCCAATCGGCTAGCGGGGGCAGATACGCAGTATTTT

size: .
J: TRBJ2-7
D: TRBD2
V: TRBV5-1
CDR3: CASSLASGVTYEQYF
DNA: TGCGCCAGCAGCTTGGCCAGCGGGGTGACCTACGAGCAGTACTTC

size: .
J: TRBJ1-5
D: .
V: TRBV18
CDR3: CASTRGSNQPQHF
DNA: TGTGCCAGCACCAGGGGAAGCAATCAGCCCCAGCATTTT

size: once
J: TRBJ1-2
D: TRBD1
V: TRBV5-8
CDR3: CASSPETGGDYGYTF
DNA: TGTGCCAGCAGCCCGGAAACAGGGGGCGACTATGGCTACACCTTC

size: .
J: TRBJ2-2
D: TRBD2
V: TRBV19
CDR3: CASSNLAGVPGELFF
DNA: TGTGCCAGTAGTAACCTAGCGGGAGTCCCCGGGGAGCTGTTTTTT

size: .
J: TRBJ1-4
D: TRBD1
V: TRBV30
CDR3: CAWSEQGATNEKLFF
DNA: TGTGCCTGGAGTGAACAGGGGGCAACTAATGAAAAACTGTTTTTT

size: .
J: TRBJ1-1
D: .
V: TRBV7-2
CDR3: CASSPAGTEAFF
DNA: TGTGCCAGCAGCCCGGCGGGCACTGAAGCTTTCTTT

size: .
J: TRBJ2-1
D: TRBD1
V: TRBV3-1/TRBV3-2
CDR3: CASSPRTGGSYNEQFF
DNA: TGTGCCAGCAGCCCACGGACAGGGGGATCCTACAATGAGCAGTTCTTC

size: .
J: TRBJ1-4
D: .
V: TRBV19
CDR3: CASSRGGQRGEKLFF
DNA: TGTGCCAGTAGCCGAGGGGGACAAAGAGGTGAAAAACTGTTTTTT

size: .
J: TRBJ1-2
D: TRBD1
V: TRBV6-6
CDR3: CASRGQGADGYTF
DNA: TGTGCCAGCAGGGGACAGGGGGCCGATGGCTACACCTTC

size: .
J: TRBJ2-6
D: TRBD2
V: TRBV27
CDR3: CASSWGGSGANVLTF
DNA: TGTGCCAGCAGCTGGGGGGGCTCTGGGGCCAACGTCCTGACTTTC

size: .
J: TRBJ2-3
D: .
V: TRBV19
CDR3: CASNIGGASTDTQYF
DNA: TGTGCCAGTAATATTGGAGGGGCCTCCACAGATACGCAGTATTTT

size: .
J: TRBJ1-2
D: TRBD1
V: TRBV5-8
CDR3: CASSWDHRGIGYTF
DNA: TGTGCCAGCAGCTGGGACCACAGGGGAATCGGCTACACCTTC

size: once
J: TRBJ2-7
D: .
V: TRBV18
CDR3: CASSPTLGLQEQYF
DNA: TGTGCCAGCTCACCAACCCTGGGGCTACAGGAGCAGTACTTC

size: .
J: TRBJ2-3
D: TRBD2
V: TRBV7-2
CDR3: CASSLRGTSGGLTDTQYF
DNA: TGTGCCAGCAGCTTAAGGGGGACTAGCGGGGGCCTCACAGATACGCAGTATTTT